The TCR beta chain described here comes from a study of cytomegalovirus exposure and HLA in healthy donors. As regards this clone: The antigen remains unidentified.

Each of the donors was a healthy bone marrow donor. Study-wide points: Most TCR sequences were seen very rarely across donors, but some public TCRs occurred in many. For most TCR beta V segments, an earlier analysis put the productive rate at about 87% or about 30% of the time. V- and J-gene trimming of TCR beta was linked (in a later analysis) to a missense DCLRE1C variant.

CDR1 and CDR2 from the germline V gene are SGHVS and FNYEAQ. The CDR3 sequence is 14 residues long. The V end was cut by 6 bases, the J end by 4 bases, with 14 bases between. PCR employed 60 Vbeta and 13 Jbeta primers. Here immunoSEQ multiplex PCR was the method, and the copy in TCRdb shows in-frame clones only, minus some. The sample lists 200,000 to 250,000 clones, about 81% occurring once. The chain joins TRBV7-6 to TRBJ2-3; D is possibly TRBD1 (5 bases). The origin of this receptor is a woman aged 55-75 years in good health and CMV-seropositive. Sequenced: PBMCs. The CDR3 nucleotides read TGTGCCAGCAGGCAGGCAGGGATGGCAGATACGCAGTATTTT. Its protein product is CASRQAGMADTQYF.